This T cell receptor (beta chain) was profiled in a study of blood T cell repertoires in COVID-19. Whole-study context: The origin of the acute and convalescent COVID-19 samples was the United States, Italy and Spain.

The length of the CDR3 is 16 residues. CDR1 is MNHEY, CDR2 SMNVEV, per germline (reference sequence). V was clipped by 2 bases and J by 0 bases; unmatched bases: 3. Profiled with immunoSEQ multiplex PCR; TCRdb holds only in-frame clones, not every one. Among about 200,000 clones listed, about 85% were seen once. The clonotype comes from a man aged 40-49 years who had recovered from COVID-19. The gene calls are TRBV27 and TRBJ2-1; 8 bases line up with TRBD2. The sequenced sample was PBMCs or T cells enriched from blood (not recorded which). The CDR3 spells CASSLTSGSSYNEQFF. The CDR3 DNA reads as TGTGCCAGCAGTTTAACCAGCGGGAGCTCCTACAATGAGCAGTTCTTC.